A single sample gave rise to the 17 T cell receptor beta chains below, sequenced in a study of naive and memory T cell subsets. The beta constant-region primer was an equimolar mix of two oligonucleotides covering TRBC1 and TRBC2. Nested alpha and beta constant-region primers with the SP2 primer drove four PCR rounds on ligated cDNA. TCRdb re-analysed the UMI-ligation and nested PCR reads in MiXCR, keeping a single row per CDR3 protein. The sample contains under 150,000 distinct CDR3 sequences, 15% to 25% of which appear only once. No cognate antigen is known for these TCRs. Study-wide findings and caveats: A few larger clonotypes appeared in naive repertoires, especially CD8, possibly memory cells re-expressing CD45RA.

The material sequenced was naive CD8+ T cells from blood. The receptor source for this set is a human donor in good health.

The gene calls are TRBV12-3 or TRBV12-4 and TRBJ2-1, with D perhaps given as TRBD1 or TRBD2 (5 bases each). The CDR3 loop spans 15 amino acids. Trimming pared 4 bases from V and 0 bases from J, leaving 10 bases between. DNA for the CDR3: TGTGCCAGCAGTTCCTGGGGGAGCTCCTACAATGAGCAGTTCTTC. Translation: CASSSWGSSYNEQFF.

This clonotype has more than one count but fewer than ten. The chain recombines TRBV7-9 with TRBJ1-5; D perhaps matches TRBD1 (6 bases). The germline V and J ends were trimmed by 5 bases and 0 bases, with 17 bases remaining between them. This CDR3 contains 17 residues. Germline CDR1 reads SEHNR; CDR2 reads FQNEAQ (reference sequence). The CDR3 sequence is CASSQTDRTDSNQPQHF. The CDR3 DNA reads TGTGCCAGCAGCCAAACTGACCGGACAGATAGCAATCAGCCCCAGCATTTT. The full variable domain, completed using reference TRBV7-9 and TRBJ1-5, is DTGVSQNPRHKITKRGQNVTFRCDPISEHNRLYWYRQTLGQGPEFLTYFQNEAQLEKSRLLSDRFSAERPKGSFSTLEIQRTEQGDSAMYLCASSQTDRTDSNQPQHFGDGTRLSIL.

This rearrangement joins TRBV20-1 to TRBJ2-7; 9 bases line up with TRBD2. This CDR3 is built from 17 residues. Germline V gene sequence: CDR1 DFQATT, CDR2 SNEGSKA (reference sequence). The V segment lost 0 bases and the J segment 3 bases; nucleotides outside the gene matches: 12. CDR3 sequence (DNA): TGCAGTGCTAGAGATTTAACCGCGACTAGCGGTATCTACGAGCAGTACTTC. Translating gives CSARDLTATSGIYEQYF.

In its sample, this clonotype was seen a few times. The chain has TRBV29-1 and TRBJ2-6, with TRBD1 identical over 7 bases. The CDR3 extends over 20 amino acids. The V gene's germline CDR1 is SQVTM and CDR2 ANQGSEA. V lost 0 bases to trimming and J lost 0 bases; unmatched junction nucleotides: 14. The DNA of the CDR3 is TGCAGCGTTGAAGATCTCTACTCCGGGACAGATGACTCTGGGGCCAACGTCCTGACTTTC. Its protein is CSVEDLYSGTDDSGANVLTF.

This clonotype appeared a few times. The chain employs TRBV4-1 and TRBJ1-1; no reliable D call. The CDR3 is 16 residues long. CDR1 and CDR2 from the germline V gene are MGHRA and YSYEKL. Trimming took 0 bases from V and 3 from J, leaving 14 bases between them. The CDR3 loop is CASSQDLGKYDTEAFF. The CDR3 bases are TGCGCCAGCAGCCAAGATTTGGGGAAATACGACACTGAAGCTTTCTTT.

The chain joins TRBV9 to TRBJ2-1; a possible D gene is TRBD1 (5 bases). The germline V gene encodes CDR1 SGDLS and CDR2 YYNGEE. V was pared by 0 bases and J by 8 bases, with 18 bases between. The CDR3 covers 16 residues. The CDR3 DNA sequence: TGTGCCAGCAGCGTAGCTACAGGTGTCCGAGGCGATGAGCAGTTCTTC. Its translation: CASSVATGVRGDEQFF.

The chain links TRBV7-8 to TRBJ2-7; D is possibly TRBD2 (5 bases). Trimming stripped 5 bases from V and 0 bases from J, with 14 bases between. The germline V gene has CDR1 SGHVS and CDR2 FQNEAQ. The CDR3 totals 15 residues. CDR3 DNA: TGTGCCAGCAGCCCAGTTGAGGGCGTCTCCTACGAGCAGTACTTC. It translates to CASSPVEGVSYEQYF.

CDR3 residues: CASSVLAEPYNEQFF. The CDR3 coding sequence is TGTGCCAGCAGCGTACTAGCGGAGCCCTACAATGAGCAGTTCTTC. The genes are TRBV7-2 and TRBJ2-1, with 8 bases identical to TRBD2. This CDR3 contains 15 residues. J lost 2 bases, V lost 5 bases, and 5 bases had no gene match. Germline V gives CDR1 SGHTA, CDR2 FQGNSA.

This clonotype was found a few times. This rearrangement joins TRBV4-1 to TRBJ2-7; D perhaps matches TRBD2 (5 bases). V lost 3 bases and J lost 3, with 12 bases in between. The CDR3 spans 14 residues. Germline values: CDR1 MGHRA, CDR2 YSYEKL. In nucleotides, the CDR3 is TGCGCCAGCAGCCAGAGGAGCGGAGACTACGAGCAGTACTTC. This codes for CASSQRSGDYEQYF.

This clonotype has ten or more counts. The gene calls are TRBV3-1 and TRBJ1-5; D remains ambiguous. Trimming pared 0 bases from V and 4 bases from J, leaving 7 bases between. This CDR3 is 14 amino acids long. Germline assignment: CDR1 LGHDT and CDR2 YNNKEL (reference sequence). The CDR3 protein is CASSQDLENQPQHF. CDR3 in DNA: TGTGCCAGCAGCCAAGATCTGGAGAATCAGCCCCAGCATTTT.

The chain has TRBV7-9 and TRBJ2-7; either TRBD1 or TRBD2 may supply D (6 bases each). This CDR3 has 14 amino acids. Germline lookup yields CDR1 SEHNR and CDR2 FQNEAQ (reference sequence). Trimming pared 5 bases from V and 4 bases from J, leaving 15 bases between. CDR3 bases: TGTGCCAGCAGCGAAGGGGGGCGGTCTTACGAGCAGTACTTC. Amino acid sequence: CASSEGGRSYEQYF.

This clonotype was counted only a few times. CDR3 in DNA: TGCAGCGTTGAAGATCTGGCTGCTAGTCTCCAGGCAGATACGCAGTATTTT. Amino acids: CSVEDLAASLQADTQYF. The rearrangement links TRBV29-1 to TRBJ2-3, with no clear D. Trimming removed 0 bases at V and 4 bases at J, with 20 bases between. The CDR3 is 17 amino acids. Germline V gene sequence: CDR1 SQVTM, CDR2 ANQGSEA.

This clonotype was seen ten or more times. The V call is TRBV4-1, the J call TRBJ2-7, with 9 positions matching TRBD1. V dropped 0 bases and J dropped 6; count of bases not matched to a gene: 6. Germline loops: CDR1 MGHRA, CDR2 YSYEKL. This CDR3 comprises 15 residues. Here the CDR3 DNA reads TGCGCCAGCAGCCAAGAACCGGGGACAGGGTCCGAGCAGTACTTC. Translating it yields CASSQEPGTGSEQYF.

This clonotype has just a few counts. CDR3 protein: CASSQTGAEGYTF. The CDR3 DNA sequence: TGTGCCAGCAGCCAAACAGGGGCAGAGGGCTACACCTTC. The gene calls are TRBV3-1 and TRBJ1-2; 7 nucleotides align to TRBD1. CDR1 is LGHDT, CDR2 YNNKEL, per germline (reference sequence). J lost 8 bases, V lost 2 bases, and 5 bases had no gene match. This CDR3 is 13 amino acids long.

The table lists this clonotype with a few counts. The chain carries TRBV29-1 and TRBJ2-3; 8 nucleotides agree with TRBD1. The CDR3 has 16 residues. V shed 1 base and J 1 base; nucleotides not matched to a gene: 7. Germline CDR1 SQVTM, CDR2 ANQGSEA. This CDR3 is CSVEGQGKVGTDTQYF. CDR3 in DNA: TGCAGCGTTGAAGGACAGGGGAAGGTGGGCACAGATACGCAGTATTTT.

The chain has TRBV4-3 and TRBJ1-6; D unresolved. CDR1 is LGHNA and CDR2 is YSLEER in the germline V gene. Trimming left V 0 bases short and J 4 bases short, with 13 bases between. The CDR3 consists of 17 residues. CDR3 region: CASSQDRRGAYNSPLHF. The CDR3 DNA reads TGCGCCAGCAGCCAAGATCGGCGGGGAGCGTATAATTCACCCCTCCACTTT.

This clonotype appeared a few times. The J gene is TRBJ2-7, the V gene TRBV5-5; D call uncertain. The V and J ends lost 0 bases and 5 bases respectively, with 12 bases between them. The CDR3 runs to 14 residues. The germline gives CDR1 SGHKS, CDR2 YYEKEE (reference sequence). CDR3 DNA sequence: TGTGCCAGCAGCTTGGTGGGTTCGACTGACGAGCAGTACTTC. Its translation is CASSLVGSTDEQYF.